This T cell receptor (beta chain) was retrieved from a study of human T cells and chemical hapten exposure. General study findings and limits: Clustering by CDR3 similarity yielded significantly more large clusters from expanded TCRs than controls. Patch test score showed a positive correlation with PT1 expanded TCR counts.

Each CDR3 protein is one row after TCRdb ran MiXCR on the RACE reads. The sample records fewer than 55,000 distinct CDR3 sequences, approximately 9.9% being singletons. The time point is: patch test 3, about 24 weeks after DPC sensitization. Noted treatment: therapeutic diphenylcyclopropenone sensitization with weekly scalp DPC. Drawing of blood took place ahead of applying each patch test. On this clonotype: Antigen specificity is unknown.

The CDR3 is made up of 13 amino acids. The ends were cut back, 1 base at V and 6 bases at J, with 9 bases in the middle. In germline, CDR1 is SGHRS, CDR2 YFSETQ. This TCR was sampled from a woman aged 40 to 55 with alopecia areata. Some clones in this sample may be carry-over from other donors' samples. The source material was whole blood, sampled in connection with sensitization to the hapten diphenylcyclopropenone (DPC). The gene calls are TRBV5-1 and TRBJ2-3; perhaps TRBD1 as D (6 bases). The CDR3: CASSLTGPDTQYF. Written as DNA, the CDR3 is TGCGCCAGCAGCTTGACAGGGCCCGATACGCAGTATTTT. The variable domain in full, completed from reference TRBV5-1 and TRBJ2-3, reads KAGVTQTPRYLIKTRGQQVTLSCSPISGHRSVSWYQQTPGQGLQFLFEYFSETQRNKGNFPGRFSGRQFSNSRSEMNVSTLELGDSALYLCASSLTGPDTQYFGPGTRLTVL.